Listed here are 6 T cell receptor beta chains from one sample, sequenced in a study of T cell responses to AZD1222 COVID-19 vaccine. Here immunoSEQ multiplex PCR was the method, and the copy in TCRdb shows in-frame clones only, minus some. The data hold 95,000 to 150,000 clones, with about nine tenths observed a single time. The material was peripheral blood, obtained on day 0 of AZD1222 vaccination. The receptors derive from an adult in good health.

The chain's CDR3 is CARRRSPGVGTGELFF. CDR3 DNA: TGTGCCAGGAGGAGGAGCCCAGGGGTGGGCACCGGGGAGCTGTTTTTT. This chain joins TRBV2 and TRBJ2-2; possibly TRBD1 for D (6 bases). This CDR3 has 16 amino acids. CDR1 and CDR2 from the germline V gene are SNHLY and FYNNEI. V lost 9 bases to trimming and J lost 4 bases, with 21 bases between them.

The chain combines TRBV5-5 with TRBJ1-2, with D hard to call. Trimming took off 0 bases at V and 4 bases at J, with 10 bases between the two ends. Germline V gene sequence: CDR1 SGHKS, CDR2 YYEKEE (reference sequence). This CDR3 contains 14 residues. The CDR3 is CASSLAGSSYGYTF. The CDR3 coding sequence is TGTGCCAGCAGCTTGGCCGGTTCTAGCTATGGCTACACCTTC.

The rearrangement joins TRBV29-1 to TRBJ1-5; 7 bases align to TRBD1. CDR3 length equals 12 residues. Germline V CDR1 and CDR2: SQVTM, ANQGSEA. The J segment lost 4 bases and the V segment lost 7 bases, leaving 4 bases of the junction unmatched. The CDR3 DNA reads as TGCAGCGCGGGACAGCTAAATCAGCCCCAGCATTTT. Translation gives CSAGQLNQPQHF.

V usage is TRBV5-1 and J usage is TRBJ1-1; 9 positions match TRBD1. V was pared by 0 bases and J by 0 bases, with 6 bases of the junction left unmatched. Germline values: CDR1 SGHRS, CDR2 YFSETQ. The CDR3 extends over 17 amino acids. The CDR3 is CASSLDSGTGLNTEAFF. CDR3 bases: TGCGCCAGCAGCTTGGACTCCGGGACAGGGCTGAACACTGAAGCTTTCTTT.

The gene calls are TRBV4-2 and TRBJ2-3, with 10 bases matching TRBD2. From germline, CDR1 is LGHNA and CDR2 YNFKEQ. The CDR3 contains 17 residues. Losses at the gene ends were 1 base for V and 2 bases for J; bases not matched to a gene: 6. CDR3 in DNA: TGTGCCAGCAGCCAAGGGATCAGCGGGGGGGTCACAGATACGCAGTATTTT. Protein product: CASSQGISGGVTDTQYF.

The chain combines TRBV21-1 with TRBJ2-7; whether TRBD1, the table's D call, matches the DNA was not checked. TRBV21-1 is tagged as a pseudogene. The CDR3 has 16 amino acids. The CDR3 nucleotides read TGTGCCAGCATCTCTCACGGGACAGGGCTCTCCTACGAGCAGTACTTC. It encodes CASISHGTGLSYEQYF.